This is a list of T cell receptor beta chains from one sample in a study of T-cell memory formation after mild COVID-19. TCRdb reprocessed the 5' RACE reads via MiXCR and lists one record per CDR3 protein. The table shows 190,000 or so distinct CDR3 sequences, with 10% to 13% occurring only once. The material sequenced was PBMCs or a T cell subset sorted from them (not recorded which). The source is a man younger than 30 who had mild COVID-19 (a few samples of this study predate the infection). Cell type and time point are not known. The CDR3 runs from the conserved cysteine through the conserved F or W. The order of the fields is J gene, D gene, V gene, clone size, CDR3 protein, CDR3 DNA. D genes are given only for firm matches. Size tells how often a clone was seen (once, few, many) or the class of an expanded clone, and some rows leave it out.

>TRBJ1-1|.|TRBV20-1|few
CSAREAREAFF
TGCAGTGCTAGAGAAGCACGGGAAGCTTTCTTT
>TRBJ1-6|TRBD1|TRBV30|.
CAWSYGGQSSPLHF
TGTGCCTGGAGTTACGGGGGACAGAGTTCACCCCTCCACTTT
>TRBJ2-7|TRBD1|TRBV6-2/TRBV6-3|few
CASRTTGSDEQYF
TGTGCCAGCAGAACGACAGGGTCAGACGAGCAGTACTTC
>TRBJ1-1|.|TRBV20-1|few
CSARDSGATEAFF
TGCAGTGCTAGAGATTCGGGGGCAACTGAAGCTTTCTTT
>TRBJ2-3|TRBD2|TRBV6-2/TRBV6-3|few
CASSDLSGAGGDTQYF
TGTGCCAGCAGTGACCTTAGCGGGGCGGGGGGAGATACGCAGTATTTT
>TRBJ2-1|.|TRBV5-4|few
CASSLSYRGAANEQFF
TGTGCCAGCAGCTTGTCATATCGGGGGGCCGCGAATGAGCAGTTCTTC
>TRBJ1-2|.|TRBV4-1|few
CASSQAGPLIYGYTF
TGCGCCAGCAGCCAAGCGGGCCCCCTTATCTATGGCTACACCTTC
>TRBJ2-1|.|TRBV5-1|many
CASSLGSTVNNEQFF
TGCGCCAGCAGCTTAGGATCGACAGTAAACAATGAGCAGTTCTTC
>TRBJ1-3|TRBD1|TRBV4-3|few
CASSQDRSSGNTIYF
TGCGCCAGCAGCCAGGACAGGAGCTCTGGAAACACCATATATTTT
>TRBJ1-4|.|TRBV11-2|.
CASIWRVGATNEKLFF
TGTGCCAGCATCTGGAGGGTTGGGGCAACTAATGAAAAACTGTTTTTT
>TRBJ2-3|TRBD2|TRBV20-1|.
CSAPAGLKSTDTQYF
TGCAGTGCTCCCGCGGGACTAAAGAGCACAGATACGCAGTATTTT
>TRBJ1-1|.|TRBV5-1|many
CASSWGEWGVAEAFF
TGCGCCAGCAGCTGGGGGGAGTGGGGTGTCGCTGAAGCTTTCTTT
>TRBJ2-5|TRBD2|TRBV3-1|few
CASSRGLAGGQETQYF
TGTGCCAGCAGCCGAGGACTAGCGGGGGGGCAAGAGACCCAGTACTTC
>TRBJ1-1|TRBD1|TRBV9|once
CASSVGTTGLNTEAFF
TGTGCCAGCAGCGTGGGGACGACAGGGTTGAACACTGAAGCTTTCTTT
>TRBJ2-2|.|TRBV5-1|few
CASSTQFTGELFF
TGCGCCAGCAGCACACAGTTCACCGGGGAGCTGTTTTTT
>TRBJ2-5|.|TRBV24-1|.
CATSPLAGETQYF
TGTGCCACCAGTCCCCTAGCTGGGGAGACCCAGTACTTC
>TRBJ2-1|TRBD1|TRBV25-1|few
CASSEPGQGNNEQFF
TGTGCCAGCAGTGAACCGGGACAGGGGAACAATGAGCAGTTCTTC
>TRBJ2-7|.|TRBV4-2|few
CASSYETATHEQYF
TGTGCCAGCAGCTACGAGACCGCTACGCACGAGCAGTACTTC
>TRBJ1-4|.|TRBV20-1|many
CSARDSLNEKLFF
TGCAGTGCTAGAGATTCCTTGAATGAAAAACTGTTTTTT
>TRBJ2-7|TRBD1|TRBV4-1|.
CASSQGRTGVYEQYF
TGCGCCAGCAGCCAGGGGAGGACAGGGGTTTACGAGCAGTACTTC
>TRBJ2-1|TRBD1|TRBV5-1|.
CASSSTGTGANNEQFF
TGCGCCAGCAGCTCGACCGGGACAGGGGCCAACAATGAGCAGTTCTTC
>TRBJ1-2|.|TRBV5-6|few
CASSNLDRLYGYTF
TGTGCCAGCAGCAACCTGGACAGACTCTATGGCTACACCTTC